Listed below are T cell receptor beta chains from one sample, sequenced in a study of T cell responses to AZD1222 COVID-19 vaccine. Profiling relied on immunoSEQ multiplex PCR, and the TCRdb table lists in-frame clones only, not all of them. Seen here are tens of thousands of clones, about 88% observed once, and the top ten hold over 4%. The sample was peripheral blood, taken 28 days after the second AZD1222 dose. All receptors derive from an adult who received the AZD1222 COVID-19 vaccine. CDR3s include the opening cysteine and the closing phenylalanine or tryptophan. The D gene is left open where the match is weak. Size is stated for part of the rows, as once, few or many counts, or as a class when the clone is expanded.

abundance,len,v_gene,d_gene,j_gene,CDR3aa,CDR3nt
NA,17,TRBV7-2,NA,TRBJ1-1,CASSASSSRVVNTEAFF,TGTGCCAGCAGCGCGAGTTCGAGTCGGGTGGTGAACACTGAAGCTTTCTTT
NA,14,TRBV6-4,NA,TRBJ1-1,CASKIGTGNTEAFF,TGTGCCAGCAAAATCGGGACGGGGAACACTGAAGCTTTCTTT
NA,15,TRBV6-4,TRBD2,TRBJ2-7,CASSDSTSGGAEQYF,TGTGCCAGCAGTGACTCGACTAGCGGGGGGGCCGAGCAGTACTTC
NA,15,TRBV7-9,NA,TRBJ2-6,CASSISISGANVLTF,TGTGCCAGCAGTATAAGCATCTCTGGGGCCAACGTCCTGACTTTC
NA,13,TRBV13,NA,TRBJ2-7,CASSLGLGYEQYF,TGTGCCAGCAGCTTAGGGCTGGGGTACGAGCAGTACTTC
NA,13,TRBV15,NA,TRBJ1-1,CALARGLNTEAFF,TGTGCCTTAGCCAGGGGATTAAACACTGAAGCTTTCTTT
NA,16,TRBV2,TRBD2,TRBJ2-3,CASSRGLAGLGDTQYF,TGTGCCAGCAGCAGGGGACTAGCGGGATTGGGGGATACGCAGTATTTT
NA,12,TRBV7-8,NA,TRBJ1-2,CASSLGSGGYTF,TGTGCCAGCAGCTTGGGTTCGGGTGGCTACACCTTC
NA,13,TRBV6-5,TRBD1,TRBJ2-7,CASSNRGTYEQYF,TGTGCCAGCAGTAACAGGGGCACCTACGAGCAGTACTTC
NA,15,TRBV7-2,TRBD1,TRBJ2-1,CASREAGQAYNEQFF,TGTGCCAGCAGGGAAGCAGGACAGGCTTACAATGAGCAGTTCTTC
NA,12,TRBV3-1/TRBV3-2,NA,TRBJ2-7,CASSPAAYEQYF,TGTGCCAGCAGCCCTGCCGCCTACGAGCAGTACTTC
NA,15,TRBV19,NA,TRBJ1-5,CASSIMGQRNQPQHF,TGTGCCAGTAGTATTATGGGGCAGAGGAATCAGCCCCAGCATTTT
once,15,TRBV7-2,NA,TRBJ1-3,CASSLGRAYGNTIYF,TGTGCCAGCAGCTTAGGCAGGGCCTACGGAAACACCATATATTTT
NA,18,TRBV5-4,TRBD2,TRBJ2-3,CASSLGGLAGASSDTQYF,TGTGCCAGCAGCTTGGGGGGACTAGCGGGAGCCTCGTCAGATACGCAGTATTTT
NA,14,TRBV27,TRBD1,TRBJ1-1,CASLGEGANTEAFF,TGTGCCAGCTTGGGGGAGGGGGCGAACACTGAAGCTTTCTTT
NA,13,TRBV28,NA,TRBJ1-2,CASSQTGNYGYTF,TGTGCCAGCAGTCAAACAGGGAACTATGGCTACACCTTC
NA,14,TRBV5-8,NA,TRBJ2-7,CASRRAGATYEQYF,TGTGCCAGCAGGCGAGCCGGGGCTACCTACGAGCAGTACTTC
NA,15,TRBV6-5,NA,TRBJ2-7,CASRVESRGAYEQYF,TGTGCCAGCAGAGTAGAATCCCGAGGAGCCTACGAGCAGTACTTC
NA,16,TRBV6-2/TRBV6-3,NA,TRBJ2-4,CASSQGRNPAKNIQYF,TGTGCCAGCAGTCAAGGACGGAACCCGGCCAAAAACATTCAGTACTTC
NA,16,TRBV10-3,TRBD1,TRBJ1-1,CAISESQGAGNTEAFF,TGTGCCATCAGTGAGTCGCAGGGGGCAGGTAACACTGAAGCTTTCTTT
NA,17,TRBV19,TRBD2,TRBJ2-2,CASSINALAGNTGELFF,TGTGCCAGTAGTATAAACGCCCTAGCGGGGAACACCGGGGAGCTGTTTTTT
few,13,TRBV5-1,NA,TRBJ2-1,CASSLGSTGEQFF,TGCGCCAGCAGCTTGGGGTCAACGGGTGAGCAGTTCTTC
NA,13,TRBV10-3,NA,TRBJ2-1,CAISESLRDEQFF,TGTGCCATCAGTGAGTCATTAAGGGATGAGCAGTTCTTC
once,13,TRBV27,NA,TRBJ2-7,CASSLWGRDEQYF,TGTGCCAGCAGTTTATGGGGACGCGACGAGCAGTACTTC
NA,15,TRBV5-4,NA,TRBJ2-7,CASSAVGGDSYEQYF,TGTGCCAGCAGTGCGGTAGGGGGTGACTCCTACGAGCAGTACTTC
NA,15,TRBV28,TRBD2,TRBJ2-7,CASTTLAGGSHEQYF,TGTGCCAGCACAACACTAGCGGGAGGTTCCCACGAGCAGTACTTC
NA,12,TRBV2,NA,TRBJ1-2,CATRDGSYGYTF,TGTGCCACGAGGGACGGTAGCTATGGCTACACCTTC
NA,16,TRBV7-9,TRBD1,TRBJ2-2,CASSPSGQGAAGELFF,TGTGCCAGCAGCCCGAGCGGACAGGGGGCGGCCGGGGAGCTGTTTTTT
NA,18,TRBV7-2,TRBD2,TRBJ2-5,CASRHRGLAGGPGETQYF,TGTGCCAGCAGACATAGGGGACTAGCGGGAGGGCCGGGAGAGACCCAGTACTTC
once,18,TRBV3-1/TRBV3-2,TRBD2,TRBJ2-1,CASSQDNGWGGIVGEQFF,TGTGCCAGCAGCCAAGATAATGGATGGGGGGGAATCGTCGGTGAGCAGTTCTTC
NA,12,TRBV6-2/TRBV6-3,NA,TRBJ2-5,CASSYARETQYF,TGTGCCAGCAGTTACGCCAGAGAGACCCAGTACTTC
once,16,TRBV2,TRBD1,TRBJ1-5,CASSPDRARSNQPQHF,TGTGCCAGCAGCCCGGACAGGGCAAGGAGCAATCAGCCCCAGCATTTT
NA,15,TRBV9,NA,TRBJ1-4,CASSVAAGRNEKLFF,TGTGCCAGCAGCGTAGCGGCAGGGAGAAATGAAAAACTGTTTTTT
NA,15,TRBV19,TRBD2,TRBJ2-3,CASKGVAGGEDTQYF,TGTGCCAGTAAGGGGGTAGCGGGAGGGGAAGATACGCAGTATTTT
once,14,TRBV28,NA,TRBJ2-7,CASRVGTGAYEQYF,TGTGCCAGCAGGGTCGGGACGGGCGCCTACGAGCAGTACTTC
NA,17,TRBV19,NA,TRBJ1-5,CASSIARAEYSNQPQHF,TGTGCCAGTAGTATAGCCCGGGCCGAATATAGCAATCAGCCCCAGCATTTT
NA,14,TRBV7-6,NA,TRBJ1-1,CASSLASLGSEAFF,TGTGCCAGCAGCTTAGCAAGTTTGGGCAGTGAAGCTTTCTTT
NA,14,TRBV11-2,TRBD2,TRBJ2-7,CASSFIGEGGEQYF,TGTGCCAGCAGTTTCATAGGGGAGGGAGGCGAGCAGTACTTC
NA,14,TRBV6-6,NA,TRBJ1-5,CASSYSTGNQPQHF,TGTGCCAGCAGTTACTCTACAGGGAATCAGCCCCAGCATTTT
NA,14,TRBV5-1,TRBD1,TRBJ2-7,CASSLEGQTYEQYF,TGCGCCAGCAGCTTGGAGGGACAGACCTACGAGCAGTACTTC
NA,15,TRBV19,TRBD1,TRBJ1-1,CASSSGTGPNTEAFF,TGTGCCAGTAGTTCCGGGACAGGACCGAACACTGAAGCTTTCTTT
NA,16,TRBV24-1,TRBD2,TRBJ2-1,CATSEYTSGSDNEQFF,TGTGCCACCAGTGAGTATACTAGCGGGAGTGACAATGAGCAGTTCTTC
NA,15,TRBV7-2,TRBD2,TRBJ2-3,CASSFRAGGTDTQYF,TGTGCCAGCAGCTTCCGAGCGGGGGGCACAGATACGCAGTATTTT
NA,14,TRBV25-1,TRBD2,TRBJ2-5,CASSEWGGTETQYF,TGTGCCAGCAGTGAATGGGGAGGGACAGAGACCCAGTACTTC
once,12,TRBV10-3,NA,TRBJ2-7,CAISESTDEQYF,TGTGCCATCAGTGAGTCCACCGACGAGCAGTACTTC
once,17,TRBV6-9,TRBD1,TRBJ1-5,CASSLNRDRLSNQPQHF,TGTGCCAGCAGCCTAAACCGGGACAGACTTAGCAATCAGCCCCAGCATTTT
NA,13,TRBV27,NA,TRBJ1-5,CASRMNSNQPQHF,TGTGCCAGCAGGATGAATAGCAATCAGCCCCAGCATTTT
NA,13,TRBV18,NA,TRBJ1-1,CASSPRQGFEAFF,TGTGCCAGCTCACCACGGCAGGGGTTCGAAGCTTTCTTT
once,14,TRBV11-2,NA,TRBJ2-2,CASSSPLVSGELFF,TGTGCCAGCAGCTCCCCCCTCGTCTCCGGGGAGCTGTTTTTT
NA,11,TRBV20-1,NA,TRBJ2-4,CSARLENIQYF,TGCAGTGCTAGGCTGGAAAACATTCAGTACTTC
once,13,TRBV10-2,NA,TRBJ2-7,CASSLDRVYEQYF,TGCGCCAGCAGTTTGGACCGGGTCTACGAGCAGTACTTC
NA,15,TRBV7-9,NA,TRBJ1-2,CASSKGAGYDYGYTF,TGTGCCAGCAGCAAAGGAGCAGGGTACGACTATGGCTACACCTTC
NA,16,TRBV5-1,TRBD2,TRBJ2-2,CASSLASGGVTGELFF,TGCGCCAGCAGCTTGGCCAGCGGGGGGGTCACCGGGGAGCTGTTTTTT
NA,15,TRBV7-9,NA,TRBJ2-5,CASSPRAAYQETQYF,TGTGCCAGCAGCCCGCGTGCGGCGTACCAAGAGACCCAGTACTTC
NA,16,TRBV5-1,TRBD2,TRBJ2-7,CASSFTSGSSVHEQYF,TGCGCCAGCAGCTTCACTAGCGGGAGCAGTGTACACGAGCAGTACTTC